These 19 T cell receptor beta chains originate from one sample sequenced in a study of T cells in localized non-small cell lung cancer. Repertoires were generated with immunoSEQ multiplex PCR, while TCRdb's copy carries only in-frame clones and drops some. The sample shows 100,000 to 150,000 clones, roughly 90% of them seen only once. The sample was peripheral blood, taken before any cancer treatment. These receptors were taken from a female donor at least 60 years old with stage I lung adenocarcinoma.

The rearrangement links TRBV2 to TRBJ1-2, with D possibly being TRBD1 (6 bases). V gave up 6 bases and J gave up 6 bases, with 14 bases separating them. The CDR3 consists of 13 residues. Per the germline V gene, CDR1 is SNHLY and CDR2 is FYNNEI. CDR3 coding DNA: TGTGCCAGCAGCTTCGCGGGGGCTAATGGCTACACCTTC. Its protein product is CASSFAGANGYTF.

This chain connects TRBV5-1 to TRBJ2-3; 7 bases match TRBD1. Trimming at V came to 4 bases and at J to 2 bases, leaving 7 bases not matched to a gene. Germline CDR1 SGHRS, CDR2 YFSETQ. The CDR3 is 15 residues long. The CDR3 region has the DNA TGCGCCAGCAGCCCACCCCAGGGGGACACAGATACGCAGTATTTT. It yields the protein CASSPPQGDTDTQYF.

The gene calls are TRBV10-1 and TRBJ1-1, with D perhaps TRBD1 (5 bases). This CDR3 comprises 15 residues. Germline V gene data show CDR1 as WNHNN and CDR2 as SYGVQD (reference sequence). V dropped 6 bases and J dropped 6 bases, with 20 bases sitting between them. This chain's CDR3 is CASSGGPLEWAEAFF. As DNA, the CDR3 is TGCGCCAGCAGCGGGGGTCCTCTGGAGTGGGCTGAAGCTTTCTTT.

This chain links TRBV7-2 with TRBJ2-1, with 8 positions matching TRBD1. CDR1 is SGHTA and CDR2 is FQGNSA in the germline V gene. V lost 5 bases, J lost 5 bases, and 8 bases stayed unmatched. The CDR3 length is 15 residues. DNA for the CDR3: TGTGCCAGCAGCACCGGACAGGGTAGCCACAATGAGCAGTTCTTC. This sequence encodes CASSTGQGSHNEQFF. Using reference TRBV7-2 and TRBJ2-1 for the parts outside the CDR3, the full variable domain is GAGVSQSPSNKVTEKGKDVELRCDPISGHTALYWYRQSLGQGLEFLIYFQGNSAPDKSGLPSDRFSAERTGGSVSTLTIQRTQQEDSAVYLCASSTGQGSHNEQFFGPGTRLTVL.

Comment on this clone: No DNA is shown, since the ends of the CDR3 on it are uncertain; the CDR3 is the one TCRdb lists. V is TRBV11-2 and J is TRBJ2-3; TRBD2, as called in the table, went unchecked against the DNA. From its first to its last residue, the CDR3 has 15 amino acids. The germline V gene has CDR1 SGHAT and CDR2 FQNNGV. The CDR3 loop reads CASSPSGRDTDTQYF.

DNA of the CDR3: TGTGCCAGCAGCTTCAGGGCCGGAATGAACACTGAAGCTTTCTTT. This codes for CASSFRAGMNTEAFF. The genes are TRBV7-3 and TRBJ1-1, with D tentatively TRBD1 (5 bases). Trimming shortened V by 3 bases and J by 0 bases, and 11 bases separated the two germline ends. Looked up from germline, CDR1 is SGHTA and CDR2 is FQGTGA. This CDR3 has 15 amino acids. Together with reference TRBV7-3 and TRBJ1-1, the CDR3 gives the full variable domain: GAGVSQTPSNKVTEKGKYVELRCDPISGHTALYWYRQSLGQGPEFLIYFQGTGAADDSGLPNDRFFAVRPEGSVSTLKIQRTERGDSAVYLCASSFRAGMNTEAFFGQGTRLTVV.

The gene calls are TRBV2 and TRBJ1-4; TRBD1 matches 9 bases. The germline gives CDR1 SNHLY, CDR2 FYNNEI. The V and J ends lost 7 bases and 6 bases, in that order; junction bases with no gene match: 6. The CDR3 length is 14 residues. The CDR3 region has the DNA TGTGCCAGCATCCCCGGGACAGGGTATGAAAAACTGTTTTTT. Protein sequence: CASIPGTGYEKLFF.

This chain joins TRBV21-1 and TRBJ2-5; the listed D gene, TRBD2, was not tested against the DNA. TRBV21-1 is flagged as a pseudogene. The CDR3 has 17 amino acids. Here the CDR3 DNA reads TGTGCCAGCAGCAAAGTGACTAGCGAGATGCCCCAAGAGACCCAGTACTTC. The encoded protein is CASSKVTSEMPQETQYF.

The V gene is TRBV5-4, the J gene TRBJ2-7, with TRBD2 identical over 9 bases. CDR1 and CDR2 from the germline V gene are SGHNT and YYREEE (reference sequence). V shed 10 bases, J shed 3 bases, and the junction held 5 bases outside the gene matches. This CDR3 has 12 residues. CDR3 in DNA: TGTGCCTGGGCGGGAGGGGGCTACGAGCAGTACTTC. This encodes CAWAGGGYEQYF.

The chain links TRBV18 to TRBJ2-5; D is unresolved. CDR3 length: 11 residues. The V gene lost 8 bases and the J gene lost 2 bases, with 6 bases spanning the gap. In germline, CDR1 is KGHSH, CDR2 LQKENI. This CDR3 is CASTSQETQYF. DNA of the CDR3: TGTGCCAGCACCTCGCAAGAGACCCAGTACTTC.

The chain employs TRBV5-4 and TRBJ2-6; D is undetermined. With 3 bases removed from V and 0 bases from J, the gap between germline ends came to 7 bases. Germline CDR1 reads SGHNT; CDR2 reads YYREEE (reference sequence). The length of the CDR3 is 15 residues. CDR3 sequence (DNA): TGTGCCAGCAGCTCGCCCCTCTCTGGGGCCAACGTCCTGACTTTC. It yields the protein CASSSPLSGANVLTF.

This clone was seen a handful of times. The chain recombines TRBV19 with TRBJ2-2; TRBD1 aligns across 9 bases. The germline CDR1 and CDR2 sequences are LNHDA and SQIVND (reference sequence). The V segment lost 5 bases and the J segment 6 bases; nucleotides outside the gene matches: 10. This CDR3 is 16 amino acids long. The CDR3 nucleotides are TGTGCCAGTAGTTTCGCATGGACAGGGGTGGCCGGGGAGCTGTTTTTT. Protein product: CASSFAWTGVAGELFF.

The chain carries TRBV11-3 and TRBJ2-1; D is uncertain. The germline V gene encodes CDR1 SGHNT and CDR2 YENEEA. The CDR3 extends over 13 amino acids. V was cut by 6 bases and J by 0 bases, with 6 bases left in between. CDR3 loop: CASSKSSYNEQFF. The CDR3 coding sequence is TGTGCCAGCAGTAAGAGCTCCTACAATGAGCAGTTCTTC.

This clone appeared a single time. This chain connects TRBV7-6 to TRBJ2-7; maybe TRBD2 (5 bases). From germline, CDR1 is SGHVS and CDR2 FNYEAQ. The V end was cut by 3 bases, the J end by 4 bases, with 13 bases between. The CDR3 loop spans 14 amino acids. The CDR3 bases are TGTGCCAGCAGCTTCGGACTGGAGAAATACGAGCAGTACTTC. Its translation: CASSFGLEKYEQYF.

This sequence joins TRBV5-1 and TRBJ2-6; the D gene is possibly TRBD1 (5 bases). The CDR3 is made up of 16 amino acids. The V gene's germline CDR1 is SGHRS and CDR2 YFSETQ. The V and J ends lost 4 bases and 0 bases respectively, with 11 bases between them. The CDR3 DNA reads as TGCGCCAGCAGCGGACCTCAGGGCTCTGGGGCCAACGTCCTGACTTTC. As protein: CASSGPQGSGANVLTF.

The chain uses TRBV5-6 and TRBJ2-2; 7 positions match TRBD2. The CDR3 spans 16 residues. Trimming removed 4 bases from V and 4 bases from J; junction bases left unmatched: 10. Germline lookup yields CDR1 SGHDT and CDR2 YYEEEE. CDR3 nucleotides: TGTGCCAGCAGCATTCAGGGAGGGTATGGCACCGGGGAGCTGTTTTTT. Translation: CASSIQGGYGTGELFF.

The gene calls are TRBV30 and TRBJ1-1; no definite D call. Germline V gene sequence: CDR1 GTSNPN, CDR2 SVGIG (reference sequence). V lost 0 bases and J 0 bases, leaving 5 bases between the germline ends. This CDR3 has 13 residues. The CDR3 DNA follows: TGTGCCTGGAGTGTACAGATGAACACTGAAGCTTTCTTT. As protein: CAWSVQMNTEAFF.

The genes are TRBV18 and TRBJ2-1; 9 nucleotides line up with TRBD1. The ends lost 3 bases at V and 7 bases at J; junction bases unmatched: 10. The CDR3 has 16 residues. Germline CDR1 KGHSH, CDR2 LQKENI. The CDR3 is CASSPGSGQGKNEQFF. CDR3 sequence (DNA): TGTGCCAGCTCACCGGGCTCGGGACAGGGAAAGAATGAGCAGTTCTTC.

This chain joins TRBV5-1 and TRBJ2-3; TRBD2 matches at 13 bases. In germline, CDR1 is SGHRS, CDR2 YFSETQ. The CDR3 consists of 16 residues. After removal of 5 bases from V and 4 bases from J, the junction contained 7 bases not matched to a gene. DNA for the CDR3: TGCGCCAGCAGGGACGGACTAGCGGGAGAATCAGATACGCAGTATTTT. Protein: CASRDGLAGESDTQYF.